Listed here are 30 T cell receptor beta chains from one sample, sequenced in a study of beta chain features in type 1 diabetes. Study-level findings and limits: TCRB CDR3s were moderately but significantly shorter in Type 1 diabetes patients in all four CD4+ subsets.

These receptors lack a known antigen. Isolated RNA was reverse transcribed in full, so expressed TCRB transcripts were sequenced. Data came from immunoSEQ multiplex PCR; TCRdb stores just in-frame clones and leaves some out. The table has around 180,000 clones, 6.5% to 8.5% seen once. The sample taken for sequencing was central memory CD4+ T cells from blood. Receptor source: a man younger than 30 with type 1 diabetes.

This rearrangement joins TRBV30 to TRBJ2-4, with 8 positions matching TRBD1. This CDR3 has 16 residues. The ends lost 0 bases at V and 9 bases at J; junction bases unmatched: 13. The germline CDR1 and CDR2 sequences are GTSNPN and SVGIG (reference sequence). The CDR3 loop reads CAWSVPGTGRRVIQYF. The CDR3 coding sequence is TGTGCCTGGAGTGTCCCTGGGACAGGCCGAAGGGTCATTCAGTACTTC.

This chain links TRBV18 with TRBJ2-1; D remains ambiguous. Germline lookup yields CDR1 KGHSH and CDR2 LQKENI. V lost 2 bases and J lost 8, with 10 bases in between. CDR3 size: 13 residues. In DNA, the CDR3 is TGTGCCAGCTCACCAGGGCGCAAGGATGAGCAGTTCTTC. It codes for CASSPGRKDEQFF.

This clone has a handful of counts. This sequence joins TRBV20-1 and TRBJ2-7; D is unresolved. CDR3 length equals 11 residues. Trimming took off 6 bases at V and 3 bases at J, with 9 bases between the two ends. Germline CDR1 and CDR2: DFQATT and SNEGSKA (reference sequence). CDR3 protein: CSASSNYEQYF. The CDR3 nucleotides are TGCAGTGCGTCCAGTAACTACGAGCAGTACTTC.

This clone was seen only a few times. The V and J genes are TRBV5-1 and TRBJ2-3; 8 bases are a match to TRBD2. This CDR3 spans 15 amino acids. With V trimmed by 3 bases and J by 4 bases, 7 bases remained unmatched. Germline V lookup: CDR1 SGHRS, CDR2 YFSETQ. As DNA, the CDR3 is TGCGCCAGCAGCTCCTTACCGGGAGGGCCAGATACGCAGTATTTT. This encodes CASSSLPGGPDTQYF.

CDR3 coding DNA: TGTGCCAGTGGGCTAGCGAACACAGATACGCAGTATTTT. The encoded protein is CASGLANTDTQYF. This chain uses TRBV19 with TRBJ2-3, with a weak D call TRBD2 (6 bases). The CDR3 consists of 13 residues. Germline CDR1 LNHDA, CDR2 SQIVND (reference sequence). V was clipped by 8 bases and J by 2 bases, with 11 bases between them.

The CDR3 DNA reads TGTGCCTGGAGTGTTATATTTGGAGACTACACCTTC. Translating it yields CAWSVIFGDYTF. This chain joins TRBV30 and TRBJ1-2; D unclear. The germline V gene has CDR1 GTSNPN and CDR2 SVGIG (reference sequence). V was pared by 0 bases and J by 10 bases, with 12 bases between. CDR3 length equals 12 residues.

The chain uses TRBV7-2 and TRBJ2-7; TRBD2 aligns across 7 bases. Trimming at V came to 0 bases and at J to 3 bases, leaving 5 bases not matched to a gene. CDR3 length: 15 amino acids. Germline loops: CDR1 SGHTA, CDR2 FQGNSA. The CDR3 nucleotides are TGTGCCAGCAGCTTAGCGGCTAGCGGAGGCTACGAGCAGTACTTC. Translation gives CASSLAASGGYEQYF.

Here the CDR3 DNA reads TGTGCCAGCAGCCATGACAGGAACACTGAAGCTTTCTTT. Translation: CASSHDRNTEAFF. The rearrangement links TRBV5-4 to TRBJ1-1; a weak D match, TRBD1 (5 bases). V lost 4 bases and J lost 1, with 8 bases in between. This CDR3 region has 13 residues. Germline V CDR1 and CDR2: SGHNT, YYREEE (reference sequence). Full variable domain (remainder filled in from reference TRBV5-4 and TRBJ1-1): ETGVTQSPTHLIKTRGQQVTLRCSSQSGHNTVSWYQQALGQGPQFIFQYYREEENGRGNFPPRFSGLQFPNYSSELNVNALELDDSALYLCASSHDRNTEAFFGQGTRLTVV.

This chain links TRBV4-2 with TRBJ2-3; possibly TRBD2 for D (5 bases). This CDR3 comprises 13 residues. The V and J ends lost 4 bases and 9 bases respectively, with 14 bases between them. CDR1 is LGHNA and CDR2 is YNFKEQ in the germline V gene. The CDR3 nucleotides are TGTGCCAGCAGCCTCCCCGGACTGGGGACGCAGTATTTT. Translating gives CASSLPGLGTQYF.

The sample holds a few counts of this clone. This sequence joins TRBV29-1 and TRBJ2-3; 9 bases are shared with TRBD1. The CDR3 has 14 residues. Per germline, CDR1 SQVTM and CDR2 ANQGSEA. Unmatched junction bases numbered 10, after V lost 8 bases and J lost 4 bases. The CDR3: CSSTGTGLADTQYF. CDR3 nucleotide sequence: TGCAGCTCCACCGGGACAGGGCTAGCAGATACGCAGTATTTT.

This clone has more than one count but fewer than ten. This chain connects TRBV19 to TRBJ1-5, with TRBD1 as a possible D gene (6 bases). In germline, CDR1 is LNHDA, CDR2 SQIVND (reference sequence). Trimming removed 8 bases from V and 10 bases from J, with 24 bases in between. The CDR3 contains 15 residues. The CDR3 coding sequence is TGTGCCAGTGGTCGGGATACAGGGAGCCAGGGACCCCAGCATTTT. Translating gives CASGRDTGSQGPQHF.

This clone has more than one count but fewer than ten. V and J are TRBV18 and TRBJ2-5, with D perhaps matching TRBD2 (6 bases). Trimming removed 6 bases at V and 4 bases at J, with 12 bases between. In germline, CDR1 is KGHSH, CDR2 LQKENI. The CDR3 is 13 amino acids. DNA of the CDR3: TGTGCCAGCTCTCAAGGGCGGGGAGAGACCCAGTACTTC. As protein: CASSQGRGETQYF.

This clone was found a few times. The chain is built from TRBV25-1 and TRBJ2-7, with 10 nucleotides matching TRBD1. V trimming: 2 bases; J trimming: 2 bases; junction bases outside the gene matches: 12. There are 18 residues in the CDR3. CDR1 MGHDK and CDR2 SYGVNS come from the germline V gene. CDR3 DNA: TGTGCCAGCAGTGAAGAACCGGGACAGGGGTTCTGGGCCTACGAGCAGTACTTC. Amino acids: CASSEEPGQGFWAYEQYF.

CDR3 coding DNA: TGTGCCAGCATCAAGGGACAGGGCATTCTCATGAACACTGAAGCTTTCTTT. Translating it yields CASIKGQGILMNTEAFF. This rearrangement joins TRBV2 to TRBJ1-1; 9 bases line up with TRBD1. Germline V gene lookup returns CDR1 SNHLY and CDR2 FYNNEI. This CDR3 is 17 amino acids long. Unmatched junction bases numbered 12, after V lost 7 bases and J lost 0 bases. The entire variable domain, with the rest obtained from reference TRBV2 and TRBJ1-1, is as follows: EPEVTQTPSHQVTQMGQEVILRCVPISNHLYFYWYRQILGQKVEFLVSFYNNEISEKSEIFDDQFSVERPDGSNFTLKIRSTKLEDSAMYFCASIKGQGILMNTEAFFGQGTRLTVV.

In its sample, this clone was seen a few times. The chain recombines TRBV2 with TRBJ1-3; 8 nucleotides align to TRBD1. The CDR3 covers 15 residues. Germline CDR1 and CDR2: SNHLY and FYNNEI. The J segment lost 0 bases and the V segment lost 6 bases, leaving 4 bases of the junction unmatched. The CDR3 protein is CASSGDRGSGNTIYF. CDR3 sequence (DNA): TGTGCCAGCAGCGGAGACAGGGGCTCTGGAAACACCATATATTTT.

This clone was recorded a few times. The chain has TRBV5-1 and TRBJ2-5; TRBD2 matches 9 bases. Germline V gene data show CDR1 as SGHRS and CDR2 as YFSETQ. V lost 4 bases, J lost 0 bases, and 10 bases stayed unmatched. This CDR3 region has 17 residues. CDR3 in DNA: TGCGCCAGCAGCCCAGGAAAACTAGCGGGCCACCAAGAGACCCAGTACTTC. Amino acid sequence: CASSPGKLAGHQETQYF.

Only a few counts were recorded for this clone. The gene calls are TRBV6-5 and TRBJ1-2; no definite D call. This CDR3 is 14 amino acids long. Trimming stripped 6 bases from V and 3 bases from J, with 14 bases between. Germline CDR1 MNHEY, CDR2 SVGAGI. The CDR3 sequence: CASSRKRGDYGYTF. Here the CDR3 DNA reads TGTGCCAGCAGCAGAAAACGGGGAGACTATGGCTACACCTTC.

V gene TRBV6-5 combines with J gene TRBJ2-5; possible D gene TRBD1, 5 bases. This CDR3 contains 13 residues. CDR1 and CDR2 (germline): MNHEY, SVGAGI. Trimming removed 5 bases from V and 4 bases from J, with 11 bases in between. The CDR3 loop is CASSTQVAETQYF. The CDR3 coding sequence is TGTGCCAGCAGTACACAGGTGGCAGAGACCCAGTACTTC.

V and J are TRBV29-1 and TRBJ2-3, with 7 positions matching TRBD1. The CDR3 extends over 14 amino acids. From germline, CDR1 is SQVTM and CDR2 ANQGSEA. The V segment lost 5 bases and the J segment 0 bases; nucleotides outside the gene matches: 5. The CDR3 DNA sequence: TGCAGCGTTCGGACAGGCTTTAGCACAGATACGCAGTATTTT. It is translated as CSVRTGFSTDTQYF.

The chain employs TRBV6-5 and TRBJ2-1; D possibly corresponds to TRBD1 (6 bases). The CDR3 runs 12 residues. The V gene lost 4 bases and the J gene lost 11 bases, with 12 bases spanning the gap. CDR1 is MNHEY and CDR2 is SVGAGI in the germline V gene. The CDR3 nucleotides read TGTGCCAGCAGTTTGGCTACAGGGAAGCAGTTCTTC. Protein product: CASSLATGKQFF.

In its sample, this clone was seen many times. The chain couples TRBV30 to TRBJ1-2; D is ambiguous. V lost 1 base, J lost 7 bases, and 13 bases lay in between. The germline gives CDR1 GTSNPN, CDR2 SVGIG (reference sequence). The length of the CDR3 is 13 residues. DNA for the CDR3: TGTGCCTGGAGTGCGACTATACATGGTGGCTACACCTTC. This translates into CAWSATIHGGYTF.

This clone appeared a few times. Distinct nucleotide sequences in the sample also encode this CDR3. The chain couples TRBV18 to TRBJ1-1; D gene unclear. V dropped 3 bases and J dropped 1 base, with 9 bases sitting between them. Germline loops: CDR1 KGHSH, CDR2 LQKENI. The CDR3 contains 14 residues. Here the CDR3 reads CASSPSGGNTEAFF. The DNA of the CDR3 is TGTGCCAGCTCACCTTCGGGAGGGAACACTGAAGCTTTCTTT. The full variable domain, its missing parts supplied by reference TRBV18 and TRBJ1-1, is NAGVMQNPRHLVRRRGQEARLRCSPMKGHSHVYWYRQLPEEGLKFMVYLQKENIIDESGMPKERFSAEFPKEGPSILRIQQVVRGDSAAYFCASSPSGGNTEAFFGQGTRLTVV.

The gene calls are TRBV20-1 and TRBJ2-7; D ambiguous. The CDR3 sequence is 11 residues long. From germline, CDR1 is DFQATT and CDR2 SNEGSKA (reference sequence). Deletions cut 6 bases from V and 3 bases from J, with 9 bases between. CDR3 residues: CSASFNYEQYF. The CDR3 DNA reads as TGCAGTGCCAGTTTCAACTACGAGCAGTACTTC.

This clone was observed a handful of times. V is TRBV29-1 and J is TRBJ1-2; a weak D match, TRBD1 (5 bases). Germline CDR1 and CDR2: SQVTM and ANQGSEA. The CDR3 covers 11 residues. The CDR3 loop is CTTNRGGGYTF. The CDR3 coding sequence is TGCACCACAAATCGCGGGGGAGGCTACACCTTC.

J is TRBJ2-3 and V is TRBV9; the D gene is possibly TRBD2 (6 bases). V was cut by 3 bases and J by 2 bases, with 13 bases left in between. The CDR3 has 15 amino acids. The V gene's germline CDR1 is SGDLS and CDR2 YYNGEE. The CDR3 loop is CASSARERATDTQYF. The CDR3 DNA sequence: TGTGCCAGCAGCGCCCGGGAGCGTGCCACAGATACGCAGTATTTT.

This clone was counted a few times. Other DNA sequences of this sample code for an identical CDR3. The rearrangement uses TRBV28 and TRBJ2-7, with a tentative D call TRBD1 (5 bases). The V gene's germline CDR1 is MDHEN and CDR2 SYDVKM. The CDR3 spans 12 residues. V was cut by 3 bases and J by 3 bases, with 6 bases left in between. The CDR3 here is CASSLQGYEQYF. CDR3 in DNA: TGTGCCAGCAGTTTGCAGGGCTACGAGCAGTACTTC.

This clone was counted only a few times. The chain joins TRBV5-1 to TRBJ1-2, with a weak D call TRBD1 (5 bases). This CDR3 contains 14 residues. Trimming pared 4 bases from V and 13 bases from J, leaving 23 bases between. Germline lookup yields CDR1 SGHRS and CDR2 YFSETQ. The CDR3 sequence is CASSPGSTASPPTF. CDR3 nucleotide sequence: TGCGCCAGCAGCCCAGGGTCGACTGCCTCCCCCCCCACCTTC.

This clone was found a few times. The same CDR3 also results from other DNA sequences found in this sample. The rearrangement links TRBV7-2 to TRBJ2-3; 10 bases map to TRBD2. Germline V gene lookup returns CDR1 SGHTA and CDR2 FQGNSA. The CDR3 runs 14 residues. V lost 5 bases and J lost 3; bases outside the gene matches: 2. Here the CDR3 DNA reads TGTGCCAGCAGCCCGGGACTAGCGACAGATACGCAGTATTTT. Translated: CASSPGLATDTQYF.

The J gene is TRBJ2-3, the V gene TRBV4-3, with TRBD2 matching 11 bases. The CDR3 has 18 amino acids. CDR1 and CDR2 from the germline V gene are LGHNA and YSLEER. Trimming cost V 3 bases and J 5 bases; bases outside gene matches: 13. The CDR3 nucleotides are TGCGCCAGCAGCCAGGACCCTTTAGCGGGGGGGCATCAAGATACGCAGTATTTT. Its translation is CASSQDPLAGGHQDTQYF.

This clone was counted ten times or more. The chain employs TRBV5-1 and TRBJ2-7, with D uncertain. Trimming left V 4 bases short and J 0 bases short, with 5 bases between. CDR3 length equals 12 residues. Germline assignment: CDR1 SGHRS and CDR2 YFSETQ. The CDR3 region has the DNA TGCGCCAGCAGCGACAACTCCTACGAGCAGTACTTC. Translation gives CASSDNSYEQYF.